This TCR beta chain was recovered during a study of T cell responses to AZD1222 COVID-19 vaccine. The CDR3 is 15 residues long. Germline CDR1 reads MNHEY; CDR2 reads SVGEGT. V shed 6 bases, J shed 4 bases, and the junction held 7 bases outside the gene matches. Whole-study results and caveats: AZD1222 recipients seropositive at baseline numbered only 6 or 7.

About this clone: Its antigen remains unidentified.

Some clones are missing from TCRdb's copy, which holds only in-frame ones; the method was immunoSEQ multiplex PCR. The data hold 130,000 to 150,000 clones, with roughly nine tenths observed a single time. Sequences were derived from peripheral blood, sampled on day 0 of AZD1222 vaccination. This receptor was identified in an adult in good health. The rearrangement uses TRBV6-2 or TRBV6-3 and TRBJ1-1, with 11 bases fitting TRBD1. CDR3 region: CASSRPGQGGTEAFF. For the CDR3, the DNA is TGTGCCAGCAGCCGGCCGGGACAGGGGGGCACTGAAGCTTTCTTT.